These 20 T cell receptor beta chains share one sample of origin, sequenced in a study of shared T cell receptors in the human thymus. Only in-frame clones appear in the TCRdb table, and some are missing; sequencing was by immunoSEQ multiplex PCR. This sample yields a few hundred thousand clones, of which 85% to 95% are seen a single time; around 0.019% belongs to the top ten. Sequenced: thymocytes. Receptors were obtained from a human donor.

V gene TRBV4-1 combines with J gene TRBJ1-1; D uncertain. V gave up 4 bases and J gave up 1 base, with 10 bases separating them. CDR1 and CDR2 from the germline V gene are MGHRA and YSYEKL. This CDR3 is 14 amino acids long. The CDR3 DNA reads TGCGCCAGCAGCCCCCCCAGAGAGAACACTGAAGCTTTCTTT. Protein: CASSPPRENTEAFF.

This clone was detected once. This chain joins TRBV6-1 and TRBJ1-3; no firm D call. Germline CDR1 is MNHNS and CDR2 is SASEGT. There are 14 residues in the CDR3. Trimming pared 0 bases from V and 5 bases from J, leaving 8 bases between. The CDR3 reads CASSEAKGRNTIYF. The CDR3 DNA sequence: TGTGCCAGCAGTGAAGCGAAAGGGAGAAACACCATATATTTT.

Turning to this clone: Other nucleotide sequences from this sample produce the same CDR3. The J gene is TRBJ2-1, the V gene TRBV7-3; TRBD2 aligns across 11 bases. There are 16 residues in the CDR3. J lost 3 bases, V lost 0 bases, and 1 base had no gene match. Germline assignment: CDR1 SGHTA and CDR2 FQGTGA. The CDR3 is CASSLTGTSGYNEQFF. As DNA, the CDR3 is TGTGCCAGCAGCTTAACCGGGACTAGCGGCTACAATGAGCAGTTCTTC.

CDR3 residues: CSASRGYEQYF. The CDR3, as DNA: TGCAGTGCTAGTCGGGGGTACGAGCAGTACTTC. The chain uses TRBV20-1 and TRBJ2-7; TRBD2 might be the D (6 bases). V was trimmed by 3 bases and J by 4 bases, leaving 7 bases between them. CDR3 length: 11 residues. The germline V gene encodes CDR1 DFQATT and CDR2 SNEGSKA (reference sequence).

This clone was seen a single time. This chain connects TRBV29-1 to TRBJ2-5; weak D call: TRBD1 (6 bases). The germline gives CDR1 SQVTM, CDR2 ANQGSEA. V was trimmed by 5 bases and J by 3 bases, leaving 16 bases between them. The length of the CDR3 is 14 residues. The CDR3 loop is CSVWGHLFKETQYF. DNA of the CDR3: TGCAGCGTTTGGGGACACCTCTTCAAAGAGACCCAGTACTTC.

A single count supports this clone. This chain uses TRBV11-2 with TRBJ2-7; no clear D gene. V was trimmed by 2 bases and J by 0 bases, leaving 11 bases between them. The CDR3 loop spans 15 amino acids. Germline values: CDR1 SGHAT, CDR2 FQNNGV. CDR3 protein: CASSLPIKSSYEQYF. The CDR3 nucleotides read TGTGCCAGCAGCTTACCGATTAAGAGCTCCTACGAGCAGTACTTC.

The gene calls are TRBV15 and TRBJ2-7; D gene uncertain. From germline, CDR1 is LNHNV and CDR2 YYDKDF (reference sequence). V lost 3 bases and J lost 0, with 24 bases in between. This CDR3 spans 19 amino acids. The DNA of the CDR3 is TGTGCCACCAGCAGGGAATTTAAGCCGTCTCTCCAGAGCTCCTACGAGCAGTACTTC. It codes for CATSREFKPSLQSSYEQYF.

The chain couples TRBV10-3 to TRBJ2-3; D remains unclear. V shed 3 bases and J shed 5 bases, with 9 bases lying between them. CDR1 is ENHRY and CDR2 is SYGVKD in the germline V gene. The CDR3 extends over 13 amino acids. The CDR3 bases are TGTGCCATCAGTGAACGGGCCCGAGATACGCAGTATTTT. It specifies CAISERARDTQYF.

The J gene is TRBJ2-7, the V gene TRBV19, with TRBD1 identical over 10 bases. Trimming removed 0 bases from V and 2 bases from J; junction bases left unmatched: 10. This CDR3 has 18 amino acids. Germline CDR1 LNHDA, CDR2 SQIVND (reference sequence). Written as DNA, the CDR3 is TGTGCCAGTAGTATAGAACCACGACCGGGACAGGGGACCTACGAGCAGTACTTC. It encodes CASSIEPRPGQGTYEQYF.

CDR3 in amino acids: CASSRTGQGYNEQFF. The CDR3 DNA sequence: TGCGCCAGCAGTAGGACAGGACAGGGCTACAATGAGCAGTTCTTC. The genes are TRBV23-1 and TRBJ2-1; TRBD1 aligns across 8 bases. TRBV23-1 belongs to the ORF category, with a function that is uncertain. There are 15 residues in the CDR3. V lost 5 bases and J lost 3; bases outside the gene matches: 6.

This chain connects TRBV18 to TRBJ2-1; no firm D call. The CDR3 extends over 10 amino acids. Looked up from germline, CDR1 is KGHSH and CDR2 is LQKENI. Trimming took 8 bases from V and 6 from J, leaving 5 bases between them. In DNA, the CDR3 is TGTGCCAGCAACCGCAATGAGCAGTTCTTC. It encodes CASNRNEQFF.

The genes are TRBV7-3 and TRBJ2-1; 12 positions agree with TRBD2. Germline V CDR1 and CDR2: SGHTA, FQGTGA. The CDR3 contains 22 residues. V dropped 2 bases and J dropped 4; count of bases not matched to a gene: 21. CDR3 DNA: TGTGCCAGCAGCTTACCTTCACAGGGGGCCGGACTAGCGGGAAACCTTTACAATGAGCAGTTCTTC. As protein: CASSLPSQGAGLAGNLYNEQFF.

The rearrangement joins TRBV29-1 to TRBJ2-3; TRBD2 matches at 10 bases. Trimming took 0 bases from V and 4 from J; bases not matched to a gene: 10. Per the germline V gene, CDR1 is SQVTM and CDR2 is ANQGSEA. CDR3 length: 17 residues. CDR3 amino acids: CSVEELAGLLAPDTQYF. The CDR3 DNA follows: TGCAGCGTTGAAGAACTAGCGGGACTCTTGGCCCCAGATACGCAGTATTTT.

This clone came up once. The chain uses TRBV19 and TRBJ2-1; D ambiguous. Germline assignment: CDR1 LNHDA and CDR2 SQIVND (reference sequence). The V and J ends lost 3 bases and 0 bases respectively, with 12 bases between them. The CDR3 sequence is 16 residues long. Written as DNA, the CDR3 is TGTGCCAGTAGTATTCTTTCTAGTTGCTCCTACAATGAGCAGTTCTTC. It specifies CASSILSSCSYNEQFF.

The chain couples TRBV7-9 to TRBJ1-2; 10 bases align to TRBD1. This CDR3 contains 15 residues. Germline-derived CDR1 and CDR2 are SEHNR and FQNEAQ (reference sequence). V lost 5 bases and J lost 3; bases outside the gene matches: 6. The chain's CDR3 is CASSPGTGVHYGYTF. The CDR3 DNA follows: TGTGCCAGCAGCCCCGGGACAGGGGTGCACTATGGCTACACCTTC.

The chain uses TRBV7-2 and TRBJ1-5, with D perhaps TRBD1 (5 bases). CDR3 length: 15 residues. Between the trimmed V and J ends, which lost 4 bases and 3 bases, there was a span of 13 bases. Germline loops: CDR1 SGHTA, CDR2 FQGNSA. CDR3 sequence reads: CASSSTRDFNQPQHF. As DNA, the CDR3 is TGTGCCAGCAGCTCCACGCGGGACTTCAATCAGCCCCAGCATTTT.

This chain connects TRBV13 to TRBJ1-5; perhaps TRBD1 as D (5 bases). CDR1 is PRHDT, CDR2 FYEKMQ, per germline (reference sequence). The CDR3 has 18 amino acids. V dropped 0 bases and J dropped 1 base, with 16 bases sitting between them. In DNA form, the CDR3 reads TGTGCCAGCAGCTTAGGCCCCGGGGCGACCATGAGCAATCAGCCCCAGCATTTT. Encoded protein: CASSLGPGATMSNQPQHF.

The chain links TRBV7-9 to TRBJ1-1; D remains ambiguous. The CDR3 extends over 14 amino acids. Trimming cost V 7 bases and J 3 bases, with 15 bases left between them. In germline, CDR1 is SEHNR, CDR2 FQNEAQ (reference sequence). Here the CDR3 DNA reads TGTGCCAGCACCAGACTCAGTGTTGACACTGAAGCTTTCTTT. Protein sequence: CASTRLSVDTEAFF.

The CDR3 DNA is TGTGCCAGTAGTATTGTGGGACCTGTGGCTGAAGCTTTCTTT. Its protein product is CASSIVGPVAEAFF. The chain couples TRBV19 to TRBJ1-1, with D maybe TRBD1 (5 bases). Germline CDR1 is LNHDA and CDR2 is SQIVND (reference sequence). V dropped 3 bases and J dropped 6 bases, with 14 bases sitting between them. The CDR3 sequence is 14 residues long.

As for this clone: Here the CDR3 omits its conserved ending phenylalanine or tryptophan, so a read error is the likely source. The DNA is left out, because the CDR3 cannot be placed on it with certainty; the CDR3 is given as TCRdb lists it. The gene calls are TRBV11-2 and TRBJ1-1. The CDR3 is 9 amino acids in total, end residues counted. Germline V gene sequence: CDR1 SGHAT, CDR2 FQNNGV. CDR3 sequence reads: CASSSRLTS.